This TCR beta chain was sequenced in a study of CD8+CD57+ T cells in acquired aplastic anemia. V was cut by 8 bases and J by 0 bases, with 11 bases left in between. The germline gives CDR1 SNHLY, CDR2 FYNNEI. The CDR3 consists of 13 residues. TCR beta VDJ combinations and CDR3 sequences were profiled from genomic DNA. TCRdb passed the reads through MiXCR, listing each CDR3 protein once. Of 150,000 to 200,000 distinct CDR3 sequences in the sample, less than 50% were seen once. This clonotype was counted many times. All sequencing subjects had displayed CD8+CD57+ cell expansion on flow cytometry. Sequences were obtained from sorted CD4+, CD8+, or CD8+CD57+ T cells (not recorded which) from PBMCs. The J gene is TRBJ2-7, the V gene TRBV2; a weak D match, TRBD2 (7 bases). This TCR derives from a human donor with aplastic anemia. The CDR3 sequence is CASWGGGSYEQYF. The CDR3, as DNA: TGTGCCAGCTGGGGGGGCGGCTCCTACGAGCAGTACTTC.